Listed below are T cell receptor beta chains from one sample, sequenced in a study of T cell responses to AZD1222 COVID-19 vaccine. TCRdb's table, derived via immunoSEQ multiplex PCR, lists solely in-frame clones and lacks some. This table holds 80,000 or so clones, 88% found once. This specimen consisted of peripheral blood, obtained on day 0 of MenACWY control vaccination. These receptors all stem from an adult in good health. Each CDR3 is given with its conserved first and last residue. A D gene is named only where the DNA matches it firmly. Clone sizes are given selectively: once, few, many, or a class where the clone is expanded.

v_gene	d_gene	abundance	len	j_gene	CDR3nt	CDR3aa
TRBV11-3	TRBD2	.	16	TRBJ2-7	TGTGCCAGCAGCTTAGCCGGGGGGGACCCTACCTACGAGCAGTACTTC	CASSLAGGDPTYEQYF
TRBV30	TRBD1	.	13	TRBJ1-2	TGTGCCTGGAGTAAAACGACAGGGTATGGCTACACCTTC	CAWSKTTGYGYTF
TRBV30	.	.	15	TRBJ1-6	TGTGCCTGGAGTGCACTTCTAGGGCGGAATTCACCCCTCCACTTT	CAWSALLGRNSPLHF
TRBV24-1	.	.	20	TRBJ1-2	TGTGCCCCCTTCGGAGGTAGCCCTGCACGACCAGGAGAATTTAACTATGGCTACACCTTC	CAPFGGSPARPGEFNYGYTF
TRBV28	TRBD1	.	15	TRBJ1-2	TGTGCCAGCAGCCGGGGACAGGAGTACAACTATGGCTACACCTTC	CASSRGQEYNYGYTF
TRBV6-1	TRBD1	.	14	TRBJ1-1	TGTGCCAGCAGTGAGCCCGGACAGGGCCCTGAAGCTTTCTTT	CASSEPGQGPEAFF
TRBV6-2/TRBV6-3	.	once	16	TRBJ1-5	TGTGCCAGCAGCCACGCCCGGGGGGGATTCAATCAGCCCCAGCATTTT	CASSHARGGFNQPQHF
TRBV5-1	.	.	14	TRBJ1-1	TGCGCCAGCATCTCGGGGGCGGCGAACACTGAAGCTTTCTTT	CASISGAANTEAFF
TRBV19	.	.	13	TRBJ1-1	TGTGCCAGCTCCCCCCAGAGAACAACTGAAGCTTTCTTT	CASSPQRTTEAFF
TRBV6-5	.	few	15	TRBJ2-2	TGTGCCAGCAGTTGGTTCGGGGGTTCCACCGGGGAGCTGTTTTTT	CASSWFGGSTGELFF
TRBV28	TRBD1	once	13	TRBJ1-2	TGTGCCAGCAGTCCGGGACAGGGGGGTGGCTACACCTTC	CASSPGQGGGYTF
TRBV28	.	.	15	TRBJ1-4	TGTGCCAGCAGTTTACCGCCTGGGGGTAATGAAAAACTGTTTTTT	CASSLPPGGNEKLFF
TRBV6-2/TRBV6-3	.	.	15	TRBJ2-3	TGTGCCAGCAGTTACTCGATAGGGGTCACAGATACGCAGTATTTT	CASSYSIGVTDTQYF
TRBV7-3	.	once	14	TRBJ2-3	TGTGCCAGCAGCTTATCAGGGGGCACAGATACGCAGTATTTT	CASSLSGGTDTQYF
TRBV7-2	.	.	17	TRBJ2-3	TGTGCCAGCAGCTTAGGAGTTAGCTGGTCGGCTACAGATACGCAGTATTTT	CASSLGVSWSATDTQYF
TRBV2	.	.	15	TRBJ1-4	TGTGCCAGCAGTGAGCGTGGGGGAGCGGTGGAGGAACTGTTTTTT	CASSERGGAVEELFF
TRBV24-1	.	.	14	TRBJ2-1	TGTGCCACCAGTGATGGTACTAGCCACCATGAGCAGTTCTTC	CATSDGTSHHEQFF
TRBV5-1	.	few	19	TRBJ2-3	TGCGCCAGCAGCTCCTTATATGGACTCGAGGAGGCTAACACAGATACGCAGTATTTT	CASSSLYGLEEANTDTQYF
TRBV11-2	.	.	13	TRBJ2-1	TGTGCCAGCAGCTTCAGGCCCTACAATGAGCAGTTCTTC	CASSFRPYNEQFF
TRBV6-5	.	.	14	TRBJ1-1	TGTGCCAGCACCCTAAGAAGGGAGAGCACTGAAGCTTTCTTT	CASTLRRESTEAFF
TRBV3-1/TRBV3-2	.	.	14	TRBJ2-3	TGTGCCAGCAGCCAGGGACGAAGCACAGATACGCAGTATTTT	CASSQGRSTDTQYF
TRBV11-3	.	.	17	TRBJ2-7	TGTGCCAGCAGCTTAGGTCGGACACGGCAGCCGCTTGGCGAGCAGTACTTC	CASSLGRTRQPLGEQYF
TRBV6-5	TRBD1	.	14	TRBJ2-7	TGTGCCAGCAAGAAAAGGGGACAGGGGTACGAGCAGTACTTC	CASKKRGQGYEQYF
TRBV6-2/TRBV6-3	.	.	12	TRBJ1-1	TGTGCCAGCAGTTACGGGGTGACTGAAGCTTTCTTT	CASSYGVTEAFF
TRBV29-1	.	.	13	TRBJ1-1	TGCAGCGTTGAGAATGAAGGGAGAACTGAAGCTTTCTTT	CSVENEGRTEAFF
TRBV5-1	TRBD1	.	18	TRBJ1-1	TGCGCCAGCAGCTTTAGAGTTTGGGGACAGGGGTTGGGGACTGAAGCTTTCTTT	CASSFRVWGQGLGTEAFF
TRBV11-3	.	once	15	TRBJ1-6	TGTGCCAGCAGCCCGGAGACGCGCTATAATTCACCCCTCCACTTT	CASSPETRYNSPLHF